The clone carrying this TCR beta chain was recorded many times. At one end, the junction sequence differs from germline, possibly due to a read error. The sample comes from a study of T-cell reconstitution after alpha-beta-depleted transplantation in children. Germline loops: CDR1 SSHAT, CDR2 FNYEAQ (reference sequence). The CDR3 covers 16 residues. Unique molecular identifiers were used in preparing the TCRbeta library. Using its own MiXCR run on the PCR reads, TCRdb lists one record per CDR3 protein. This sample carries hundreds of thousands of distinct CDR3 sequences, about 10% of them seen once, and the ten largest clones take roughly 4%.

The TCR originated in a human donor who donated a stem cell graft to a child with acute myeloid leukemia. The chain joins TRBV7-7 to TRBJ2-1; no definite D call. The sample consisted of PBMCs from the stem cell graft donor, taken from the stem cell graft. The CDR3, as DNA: TGTGCTAGCAGCTTAGTTGGCCCCAGCCCGTACAATGAGCAGTTCTTC. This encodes CASSLVGPSPYNEQFF.